This T cell receptor (beta chain) derives from a study of cytomegalovirus exposure and HLA in healthy donors. Use of 60 Vbeta and 13 Jbeta primers characterized the PCR. TCRdb keeps only in-frame clones here, not all; method: immunoSEQ multiplex PCR. The sample contains approximately 160,000 clones, about 82% of which appear only once. This CDR3 spans 15 amino acids. Trimming removed 2 bases at V and 5 bases at J, with 16 bases between. Germline assignment: CDR1 SGHKS and CDR2 YYEKEE (reference sequence). The sequence was collected from a woman aged 50 to 65 in good health and CMV-seropositive. This chain uses TRBV5-5 with TRBJ1-1; TRBD1 might be the D (6 bases). Sequenced input: PBMCs. The DNA of the CDR3 is TGTGCCAGCAGCTTTTCGAGGGGGGGTTTGACTGAAGCTTTCTTT. Translated: CASSFSRGGLTEAFF.